This section outlines one TCR beta chain sequence together with its context. Authors' analysis steps: From reference gene primer amplification, estimates of nucleated cell counts were derived. Here immunoSEQ multiplex PCR was the method, and the copy in TCRdb shows in-frame clones only, minus some. V and J calls plus clone size are reproduced from that table; the DNA served to infer D and trimming. Altogether approximately 190,000 clones are present, roughly 80% being singletons, with the ten largest covering 13% to 15%. The source of the sample is a study of blood T cell repertoires in COVID-19. The wider study: Specimens from acute and convalescent COVID-19 originated in the United States, Italy and Spain. In each case, the material was cDNA or gDNA derived from T cells, B-cell-depleted T cells, or PBMCs.

Germline CDR1 reads MNHEY; CDR2 reads SMNVEV (reference sequence). J was trimmed by 5 bases and V by 4 bases; bases with no gene match: 6. The CDR3 extends over 16 amino acids. Specimen: peripheral blood. This chain joins TRBV27 and TRBJ2-3; 13 bases agree with TRBD2. This clonotype originated in a man younger than 40 with active or convalescent COVID-19. The DNA of the CDR3 is TGTGCCAGCAGTTCCGGACTAGCGGGGGTGCAAGATACGCAGTATTTT. It is translated as CASSSGLAGVQDTQYF.